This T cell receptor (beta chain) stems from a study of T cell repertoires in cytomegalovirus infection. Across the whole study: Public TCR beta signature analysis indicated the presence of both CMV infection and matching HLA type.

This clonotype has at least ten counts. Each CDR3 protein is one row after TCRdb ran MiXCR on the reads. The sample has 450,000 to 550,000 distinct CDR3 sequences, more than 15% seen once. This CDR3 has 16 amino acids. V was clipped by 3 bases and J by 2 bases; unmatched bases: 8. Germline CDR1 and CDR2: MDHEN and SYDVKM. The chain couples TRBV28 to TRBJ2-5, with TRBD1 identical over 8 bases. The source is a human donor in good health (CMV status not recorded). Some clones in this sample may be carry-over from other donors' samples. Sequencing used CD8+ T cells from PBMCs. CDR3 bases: TGTGCCAGCAGTTTCTCGACAGGGGCCCTACAAGAGACCCAGTACTTC. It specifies CASSFSTGALQETQYF.